This T cell receptor beta chain appears in the sequencing data of a study of CD8 T cells in Susac syndrome (dated by TCRdb to between 2018 and 2021). About the full investigation: The study used repertoire sequencing to test whether antigen drove CD8+ T cell activation and differentiation in Susac syndrome. The clonality of the CD8+ T cell repertoire was compared across around twelve healthy donors, around 14 Susac syndrome patients and about 16 multiple sclerosis patients. Beyond this particular receptor, the publication reports: The study acknowledged that relatively few individuals were included in the TCR sequencing and HLA analysis.

The CDR3 has 13 amino acids, counting the end cysteine and phenylalanine. This entry keeps only the CDR3 DNA: 39 bases, framed from base 1. The CDR1 and CDR2 encoded by the germline V gene are SGDLS and YYNGEE. The V and J ends are trimmed by 6 bases and 1 base, leaving 7 bases between them. Peripheral blood CD8+ and CD4+ T cells from healthy donors, Susac syndrome patients and multiple sclerosis patients were profiled by high-throughput TCR beta sequencing. The healthy donors served as controls matched for age and sex. Bulk CD8+ and CD4+ T cells were purified by magnetic negative isolation, while CD8+ TEMRA cells were enriched using FACS. Blood was drawn into EDTA tubes, processed within 24 hours, and PBMCs were isolated by density gradient centrifugation. PBMCs intended for TCR sequencing were cryopreserved in liquid nitrogen and thawed later in a water bath at 37 degrees C. The sorted or isolated CD4+, CD8+ and CD8+ TEMRA cells reached a purity of at least 90%.

Note on this clonotype: Its binding antigen is unknown. The sample holds no much larger clone one base away, and base qualities are not on file.

RNA was extracted using the RNeasy kit, and roughly 0.5 to 1 microgram was reverse transcribed with random hexamers. TCR beta CDR3 regions were amplified with the immunoSEQ multiplex PCR assay covering 54 Vbeta and 13 Jbeta segments. Bias from PCR amplification was corrected by using a synthetic template baseline for primer optimization and for computational correction. As for how the authors treated the data: Reads were assigned to V, D and J genes according to IMGT and analyzed in immunoSEQ Analyzer, with only productive sequences retained. To calculate clonality, Shannon entropy was normalized by log2 of the number of productive unique sequences and then subtracted from one. Public and private clones were assessed among the 100 most prevalent clones of each patient and control. A clone was defined as Susac-specific if it was absent from the healthy and MS cohorts, from roughly 990 published viral clones and from other ImmuneACCESS disease sequences. TCRdb trimmed public reads at Q25 via fastp, called clones via MiXCR and kept in-frame beta chains. Identical CDR3 proteins give one entry, which carries the most common genes and DNA. Clone size and V and J calls follow TCRdb, not the original study. Present in this sample are more than 130,000 distinct CDR3 sequences, around 94% of which were seen just once. The top ten constitute around 0.29% of the sample.

This TCR was recovered from a human donor in good health. The sequence links TRBV9 to TRBJ2-2; TRBD1 is a weak D gene call, 6 bases matching. Sample: CD8+ T cells from PBMCs. The bases read TGTGCCAGCAAAGGGGGGAACACCGGGGAGCTGTTTTTT. This sequence encodes CASKGGNTGELFF.